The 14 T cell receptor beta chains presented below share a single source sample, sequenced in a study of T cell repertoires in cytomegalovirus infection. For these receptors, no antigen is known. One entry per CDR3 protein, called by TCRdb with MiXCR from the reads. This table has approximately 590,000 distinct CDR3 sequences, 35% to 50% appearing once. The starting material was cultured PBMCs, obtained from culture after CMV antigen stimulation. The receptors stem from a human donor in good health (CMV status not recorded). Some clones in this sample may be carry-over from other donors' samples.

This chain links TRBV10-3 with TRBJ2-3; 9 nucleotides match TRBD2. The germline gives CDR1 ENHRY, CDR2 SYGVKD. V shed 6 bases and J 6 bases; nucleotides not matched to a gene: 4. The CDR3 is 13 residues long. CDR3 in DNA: TGTGCCATCAGACTAGCGGGTTGGGATACGCAGTATTTT. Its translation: CAIRLAGWDTQYF.

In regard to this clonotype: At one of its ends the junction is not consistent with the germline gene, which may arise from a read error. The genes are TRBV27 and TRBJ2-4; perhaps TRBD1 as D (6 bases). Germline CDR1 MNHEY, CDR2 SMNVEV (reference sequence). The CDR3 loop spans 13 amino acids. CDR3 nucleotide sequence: TGTGCCAGCAGTGCCTCACCGGGACAAGGTTTCGCGTTC. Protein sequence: CASSASPGQGFAF.

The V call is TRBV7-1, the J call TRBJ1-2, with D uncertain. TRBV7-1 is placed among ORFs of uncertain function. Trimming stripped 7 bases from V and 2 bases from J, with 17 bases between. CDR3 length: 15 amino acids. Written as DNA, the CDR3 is TGTGCCAGCACCCCCGTGAGGCGTCGGAACTATGGCTACACCTTC. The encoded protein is CASTPVRRRNYGYTF.

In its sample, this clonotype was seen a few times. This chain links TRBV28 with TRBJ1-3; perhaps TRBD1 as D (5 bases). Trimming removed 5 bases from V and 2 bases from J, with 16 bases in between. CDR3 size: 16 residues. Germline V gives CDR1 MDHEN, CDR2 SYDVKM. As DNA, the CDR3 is TGTGCCAGCAGTGTTCTTCAGACAGTCCCTGGAAACACCATATATTTT. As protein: CASSVLQTVPGNTIYF.

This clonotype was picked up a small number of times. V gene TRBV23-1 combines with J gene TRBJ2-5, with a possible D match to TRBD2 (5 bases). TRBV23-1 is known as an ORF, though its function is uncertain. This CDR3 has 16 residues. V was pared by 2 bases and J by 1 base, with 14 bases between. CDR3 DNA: TGCGCCAGCAGTCAACCTCGCCCGGCGGGCCAAGAGACCCAGTACTTC. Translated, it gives CASSQPRPAGQETQYF.

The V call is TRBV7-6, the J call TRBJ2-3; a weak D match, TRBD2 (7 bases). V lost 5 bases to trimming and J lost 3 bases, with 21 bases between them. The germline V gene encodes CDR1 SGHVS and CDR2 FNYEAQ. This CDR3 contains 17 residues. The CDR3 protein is CASSPGARGSRTDTQYF. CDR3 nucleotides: TGTGCCAGCAGCCCGGGGGCCCGCGGGAGTCGAACAGATACGCAGTATTTT.

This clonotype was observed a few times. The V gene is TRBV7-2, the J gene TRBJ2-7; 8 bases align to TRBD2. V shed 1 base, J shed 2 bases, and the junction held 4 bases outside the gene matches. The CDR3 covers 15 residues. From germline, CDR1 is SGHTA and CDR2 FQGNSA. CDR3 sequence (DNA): TGTGCCAGCAGCTTAGGAGCGGGGGTCCCCTACGAGCAGTACTTC. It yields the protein CASSLGAGVPYEQYF. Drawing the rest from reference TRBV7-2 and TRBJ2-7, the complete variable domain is GAGVSQSPSNKVTEKGKDVELRCDPISGHTALYWYRQSLGQGLEFLIYFQGNSAPDKSGLPSDRFSAERTGGSVSTLTIQRTQQEDSAVYLCASSLGAGVPYEQYFGPGTRLTVT.

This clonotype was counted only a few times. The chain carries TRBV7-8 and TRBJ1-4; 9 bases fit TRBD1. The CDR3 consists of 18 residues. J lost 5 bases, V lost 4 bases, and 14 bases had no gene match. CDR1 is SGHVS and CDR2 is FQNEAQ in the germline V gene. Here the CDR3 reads CASSYLRTGDRRNEKLFF. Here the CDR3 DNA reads TGTGCCAGCAGCTACCTTAGGACAGGGGATCGCCGAAATGAAAAACTGTTTTTT.

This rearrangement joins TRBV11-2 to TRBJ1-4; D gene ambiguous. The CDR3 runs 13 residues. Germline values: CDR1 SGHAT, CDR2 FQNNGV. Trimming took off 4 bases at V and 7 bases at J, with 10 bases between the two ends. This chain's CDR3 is CASSSQEPEKLFF. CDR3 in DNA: TGTGCCAGCAGCTCCCAGGAGCCTGAAAAACTGTTTTTT. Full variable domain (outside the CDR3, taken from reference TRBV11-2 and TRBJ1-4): EAGVAQSPRYKIIEKRQSVAFWCNPISGHATLYWYQQILGQGPKLLIQFQNNGVVDDSQLPKDRFSAERLKGVDSTLKIQPAKLEDSAVYLCASSSQEPEKLFFGSGTQLSVL.

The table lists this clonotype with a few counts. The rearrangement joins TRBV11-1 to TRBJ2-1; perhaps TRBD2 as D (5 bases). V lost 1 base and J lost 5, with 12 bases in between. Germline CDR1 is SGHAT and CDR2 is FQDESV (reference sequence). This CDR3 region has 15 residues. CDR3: CASSLVPEGDNEQFF. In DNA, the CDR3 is TGTGCCAGCAGCTTAGTACCCGAGGGCGACAATGAGCAGTTCTTC.

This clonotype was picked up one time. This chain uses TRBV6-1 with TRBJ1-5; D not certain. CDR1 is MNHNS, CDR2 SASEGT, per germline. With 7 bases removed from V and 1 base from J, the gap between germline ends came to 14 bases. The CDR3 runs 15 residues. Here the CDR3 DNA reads TGTGCCAGCATCTTCGCCTCCGGGAGCAATCAGCCCCAGCATTTT. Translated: CASIFASGSNQPQHF.

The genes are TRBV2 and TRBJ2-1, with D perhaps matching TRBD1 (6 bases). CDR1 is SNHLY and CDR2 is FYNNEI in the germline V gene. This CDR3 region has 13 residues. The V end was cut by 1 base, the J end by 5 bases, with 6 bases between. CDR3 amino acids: CASSEDRDNEQFF. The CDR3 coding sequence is TGTGCCAGCAGTGAAGACAGGGACAATGAGCAGTTCTTC.

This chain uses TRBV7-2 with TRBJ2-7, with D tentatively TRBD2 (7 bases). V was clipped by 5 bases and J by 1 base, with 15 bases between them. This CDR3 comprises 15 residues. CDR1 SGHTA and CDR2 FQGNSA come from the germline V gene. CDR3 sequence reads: CASSPTRGASYEQYF. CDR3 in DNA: TGTGCCAGCAGCCCAACCCGGGGGGCATCCTACGAGCAGTACTTC.

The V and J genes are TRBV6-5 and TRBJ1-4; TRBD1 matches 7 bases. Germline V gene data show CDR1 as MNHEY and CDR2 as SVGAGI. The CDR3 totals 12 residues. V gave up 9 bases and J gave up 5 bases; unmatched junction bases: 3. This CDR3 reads CASRQGNEKLFF. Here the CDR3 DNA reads TGTGCCAGTAGACAGGGAAATGAAAAACTGTTTTTT.